Shown below are 2 T cell receptor beta chains from a single sample sequenced in a study of cytomegalovirus exposure and HLA in healthy donors. PCR involved 60 Vbeta and 13 Jbeta primers. The method was immunoSEQ multiplex PCR; TCRdb's version includes in-frame clones alone and lacks a portion of them. Of around 77,000 clones detected, about 80% appear once; the ten largest clones hold 3% to 3.5%. Material: PBMCs. The receptors come from a man aged 35-49 years in good health and CMV-seronegative.

The V call is TRBV5-1, the J call TRBJ2-2; possible D gene TRBD2, 6 bases. The CDR3 extends over 16 amino acids. CDR1 is SGHRS and CDR2 is YFSETQ in the germline V gene. V was trimmed by 3 bases and J by 1 base, leaving 13 bases between them. This CDR3 reads CASSSEGTRNTGELFF. The CDR3 DNA is TGCGCCAGCAGCTCAGAAGGGACTCGGAACACCGGGGAGCTGTTTTTT.

The sample holds one count of this clone. The rearrangement joins TRBV4-1 to TRBJ1-6, with D possibly TRBD1 on 5 matching bases. V was shortened by 5 bases and J by 8 bases, with 25 bases between the two germline ends. CDR1 is MGHRA, CDR2 YSYEKL, per germline. The CDR3 spans 18 residues. The CDR3 region has the DNA TGCGCCAGCAGCTCTCACTCCGGGAACAGGAGGGTGGATTCACCCCTCCACTTT. Residues: CASSSHSGNRRVDSPLHF.